A selection of T cell receptor beta chains follows, all from one sample in a study of blood T cell repertoires in COVID-19. Sequencing was performed with immunoSEQ multiplex PCR; in TCRdb, only in-frame clones are kept and a portion is missing. The table lists roughly 200,000 clones, 82% of them singletons. Material: peripheral blood. These TCRs come from a woman aged 60-75 years with COVID-19, enrolled during active disease. Each CDR3 is given with its conserved first and last residue. The order of the fields is clone size, J gene, V gene, D gene, CDR3 protein, CDR3 DNA. The D gene is left open where the match is weak. Expanded clones get a size class; other rows say once, few or many, or leave the size out.

size: NA
J: TRBJ1-3
V: TRBV27
D: TRBD1
CDR3: CAKRQGPISGNTIYF
DNA: TGTGCCAAGCGACAGGGGCCGATCTCTGGAAACACCATATATTTT

size: NA
J: TRBJ2-1
V: TRBV3-1/TRBV3-2
D: TRBD2
CDR3: CASSPGLAGGNEQFF
DNA: TGTGCCAGCAGCCCTGGACTAGCGGGAGGGAATGAGCAGTTCTTC

size: NA
J: TRBJ2-5
V: TRBV2
D: TRBD2
CDR3: CASSPLAGGLRAQYF
DNA: TGTGCCAGCAGCCCACTAGCGGGAGGATTGAGGGCCCAGTACTTC

size: NA
J: TRBJ2-1
V: TRBV30
D: NA
CDR3: CAWSVGLTRYNEQFF
DNA: TGTGCCTGGAGTGTAGGACTCACCCGATACAATGAGCAGTTCTTC

size: NA
J: TRBJ1-2
V: TRBV7-9
D: TRBD1
CDR3: CASSLAATGGYDARGYTF
DNA: TGTGCCAGCAGCTTAGCAGCGACAGGGGGCTACGATGCGAGGGGCTACACCTTC

size: NA
J: TRBJ2-2
V: TRBV4-1
D: NA
CDR3: CASSQDPRGTNTGELFF
DNA: TGCGCCAGCAGCCAAGACCCGCGGGGGACAAACACCGGGGAGCTGTTTTTT

size: few
J: TRBJ2-1
V: TRBV9
D: TRBD2
CDR3: CASSAGTSANNEQFF
DNA: TGTGCCAGCAGCGCCGGGACTAGCGCAAACAATGAGCAGTTCTTC

size: once
J: TRBJ2-1
V: TRBV7-9
D: NA
CDR3: CASSFLLNKDEQFF
DNA: TGTGCCAGCAGCTTTCTACTTAATAAAGATGAGCAGTTCTTC

size: NA
J: TRBJ1-5
V: TRBV15
D: TRBD1
CDR3: CATSREGQGIEPQHF
DNA: TGTGCCACCAGCAGAGAGGGACAGGGAATTGAGCCCCAGCATTTT

size: NA
J: TRBJ1-4
V: TRBV7-2
D: NA
CDR3: CASSSPGTLSEKLFF
DNA: TGTGCCAGCAGCTCGCCCGGGACACTGAGTGAAAAACTGTTTTTT

size: NA
J: TRBJ1-1
V: TRBV27
D: TRBD1
CDR3: CASQMTGTVEAFF
DNA: TGTGCCAGCCAGATGACAGGGACGGTTGAAGCTTTCTTT

size: NA
J: TRBJ2-5
V: TRBV9
D: NA
CDR3: CASSPRGGSEETQYF
DNA: TGTGCCAGCAGCCCACGAGGGGGATCTGAAGAGACCCAGTACTTC

size: NA
J: TRBJ2-7
V: TRBV29-1
D: NA
CDR3: CSGIRGSEQYF
DNA: TGCAGCGGTATAAGGGGGAGCGAGCAGTACTTC

size: NA
J: TRBJ2-2
V: TRBV7-3
D: NA
CDR3: CASSLTTTTGELFF
DNA: TGTGCCAGCAGCTTAACAACAACCACCGGGGAGCTGTTTTTT

size: NA
J: TRBJ2-4
V: TRBV29-1
D: TRBD2
CDR3: CSPKRGGAENIQYF
DNA: TGCAGCCCCAAGCGGGGGGGCGCTGAAAACATTCAGTACTTC

size: few
J: TRBJ1-2
V: TRBV10-3
D: NA
CDR3: CAISPSTGPIYGYTF
DNA: TGTGCCATCAGCCCCTCGACAGGACCAATTTATGGCTACACCTTC

size: NA
J: TRBJ2-7
V: TRBV19
D: NA
CDR3: CASRLGGTSYEQYF
DNA: TGTGCCAGTCGGCTGGGGGGTACGTCCTACGAGCAGTACTTC

size: NA
J: TRBJ2-2
V: TRBV27
D: TRBD1
CDR3: CASSRGRGTGELFF
DNA: TGTGCCAGCAGCAGGGGGCGTGGGACCGGGGAGCTGTTTTTT

size: NA
J: TRBJ1-1
V: TRBV6-5
D: TRBD1
CDR3: CASRNTGGTEAFF
DNA: TGTGCCAGCAGAAATACAGGGGGCACTGAAGCTTTCTTT

size: NA
J: TRBJ2-2
V: TRBV27
D: NA
CDR3: CASSLQANTGELFF
DNA: TGTGCCAGCAGTTTACAGGCGAACACCGGGGAGCTGTTTTTT

size: NA
J: TRBJ2-5
V: TRBV3-1/TRBV3-2
D: NA
CDR3: CASSLRTDQETQYF
DNA: TGTGCCAGCAGCCTACGGACAGACCAAGAGACCCAGTACTTC

size: NA
J: TRBJ2-5
V: TRBV7-3
D: TRBD1
CDR3: CASSLTGGQGAGEGTQYF
DNA: TGTGCCAGCAGCTTAACCGGTGGACAGGGGGCGGGTGAAGGTACCCAGTACTTC

size: NA
J: TRBJ2-3
V: TRBV6-2/TRBV6-3
D: NA
CDR3: CASSWAVAGTDTQYF
DNA: TGTGCCAGCAGTTGGGCGGTAGCGGGCACAGATACGCAGTATTTT

size: NA
J: TRBJ1-2
V: TRBV7-2
D: NA
CDR3: CASSLMAGYGYTF
DNA: TGTGCCAGCAGCTTAATGGCAGGCTATGGCTACACCTTC

size: NA
J: TRBJ1-1
V: TRBV18
D: NA
CDR3: CASSPRQMNTEAFF
DNA: TGTGCCAGCTCACCCAGGCAGATGAACACTGAAGCTTTCTTT

size: NA
J: TRBJ1-2
V: TRBV5-1
D: NA
CDR3: CASSLADSYGYTF
DNA: TGCGCCAGCAGCTTGGCCGACTCCTATGGCTACACCTTC

size: once
J: TRBJ1-5
V: TRBV6-2/TRBV6-3
D: TRBD1
CDR3: CASSYDGTGVILESNQPQHF
DNA: TGTGCCAGCAGTTACGACGGGACAGGGGTTATCCTTGAAAGCAATCAGCCCCAGCATTTT

size: NA
J: TRBJ2-3
V: TRBV7-9
D: TRBD1
CDR3: CASSLRTGRDTQYF
DNA: TGTGCCAGCAGCTTGCGGACAGGGAGGGATACGCAGTATTTT

size: once
J: TRBJ2-1
V: TRBV4-2
D: TRBD2
CDR3: CASSQGTSGGPVIF
DNA: TGTGCCAGCAGCCAAGGGACTAGCGGGGGGCCCGTGATCTTC

size: NA
J: TRBJ1-1
V: TRBV5-6
D: TRBD1
CDR3: CASSLQGWSFF
DNA: TGTGCCAGCAGCCTACAGGGGTGGTCTTTCTTT

size: NA
J: TRBJ1-1
V: TRBV6-5
D: NA
CDR3: CASRIHNTEAFF
DNA: TGTGCCAGCAGAATACATAACACTGAAGCTTTCTTT

size: NA
J: TRBJ2-5
V: TRBV28
D: NA
CDR3: CASSLLQETQYF
DNA: TGTGCCAGCAGTTTACTTCAAGAGACCCAGTACTTC

size: NA
J: TRBJ2-3
V: TRBV28
D: NA
CDR3: CASSPVPADTQYF
DNA: TGTGCCAGCAGCCCCGTCCCAGCAGATACGCAGTATTTT

size: once
J: TRBJ1-6
V: TRBV3-1/TRBV3-2
D: NA
CDR3: CASSLQGSYNSPLHF
DNA: TGTGCCAGCAGCCTACAGGGCTCCTATAATTCACCCCTCCACTTT

size: NA
J: TRBJ1-4
V: TRBV28
D: NA
CDR3: CASSPRTTGKLFF
DNA: TGTGCCAGCAGTCCGCGCACAACGGGAAAACTGTTTTTT

size: NA
J: TRBJ1-1
V: TRBV19
D: TRBD1
CDR3: CASSRQGGNTEAFF
DNA: TGTGCCAGTAGCCGACAGGGGGGGAACACTGAAGCTTTCTTT

size: NA
J: TRBJ1-2
V: TRBV28
D: TRBD1
CDR3: CASSLLRDRGDYGYTF
DNA: TGTGCCAGCAGTCTCCTAAGGGACAGGGGTGACTATGGCTACACCTTC

size: NA
J: TRBJ1-1
V: TRBV11-2
D: NA
CDR3: CASSLASGWYTEAFF
DNA: TGTGCCAGCAGCTTAGCATCAGGGTGGTACACTGAAGCTTTCTTT

size: NA
J: TRBJ1-3
V: TRBV4-1
D: NA
CDR3: CASSQAAGSGNTIYF
DNA: TGCGCCAGCAGCCAAGCAGCGGGGTCTGGAAACACCATATATTTT

size: NA
J: TRBJ1-1
V: TRBV7-9
D: NA
CDR3: CASSLAGNPEAFF
DNA: TGTGCCAGCAGCCTAGCCGGGAATCCTGAAGCTTTCTTT

size: NA
J: TRBJ2-1
V: TRBV6-5
D: TRBD2
CDR3: CASSAGTSGPEQFF
DNA: TGTGCCAGCTCTGCCGGGACTAGCGGCCCTGAGCAGTTCTTC

size: NA
J: TRBJ2-3
V: TRBV14
D: TRBD1
CDR3: CASSRRDSDTQYNF
DNA: TGTGCCAGCAGCCGACGGGACAGTGATACGCAGTATAATTTT

size: NA
J: TRBJ2-1
V: TRBV7-8
D: TRBD1
CDR3: CASSPGDRSNEQFF
DNA: TGTGCCAGCAGCCCCGGGGACAGGAGCAATGAGCAGTTCTTC

size: NA
J: TRBJ2-1
V: TRBV28
D: NA
CDR3: CASSLRYNEQFF
DNA: TGTGCCAGCAGTTTACGCTACAATGAGCAGTTCTTC

size: NA
J: TRBJ1-2
V: TRBV19
D: NA
CDR3: CASSRFNDNYGYTF
DNA: TGTGCCAGTTCCAGGTTTAACGATAACTATGGCTACACCTTC

size: once
J: TRBJ1-2
V: TRBV7-9
D: NA
CDR3: CASTNTTLNYGYTF
DNA: TGTGCCAGCACCAATACGACACTTAACTATGGCTACACCTTC

size: few
J: TRBJ1-2
V: TRBV4-3
D: TRBD1
CDR3: CASSPRDRGIYGYTF
DNA: TGCGCCAGCAGCCCCCGGGACAGGGGGATCTATGGCTACACCTTC

size: NA
J: TRBJ2-5
V: TRBV5-1
D: TRBD2
CDR3: CASARGSGGRSHSQETQYF
DNA: TGCGCCAGTGCACGGGGTAGCGGGGGGCGTAGCCACTCCCAAGAGACCCAGTACTTC

size: NA
J: TRBJ1-2
V: TRBV5-5
D: NA
CDR3: CASSLQDPPALSGYTF
DNA: TGTGCCAGCAGCTTACAGGACCCTCCCGCCTTGAGTGGCTACACCTTC

size: NA
J: TRBJ1-1
V: TRBV7-9
D: NA
CDR3: CASSFRTANTEAFF
DNA: TGTGCCAGCAGCTTTCGGACAGCGAACACTGAAGCTTTCTTT

size: NA
J: TRBJ2-1
V: TRBV28
D: TRBD1
CDR3: CASTQQGVQWEQFF
DNA: TGTGCCAGCACGCAACAGGGGGTACAATGGGAGCAGTTCTTC

size: many
J: TRBJ2-1
V: TRBV7-9
D: TRBD2
CDR3: CASSTTSGPYNEQFF
DNA: TGTGCCAGCAGCACTACTAGCGGCCCCTACAATGAGCAGTTCTTC

size: NA
J: TRBJ1-6
V: TRBV5-1
D: NA
CDR3: CASSLDGSDSPLHF
DNA: TGCGCCAGCAGCTTGGACGGGTCGGATTCACCCCTCCACTTT

size: NA
J: TRBJ2-1
V: TRBV7-6
D: NA
CDR3: CASSLGASANNEQFF
DNA: TGTGCCAGCAGCTTAGGGGCCTCTGCGAACAATGAGCAGTTCTTC

size: NA
J: TRBJ1-5
V: TRBV6-5
D: NA
CDR3: CASSQVSGNQPQHF
DNA: TGTGCCAGCAGTCAGGTCAGTGGCAATCAGCCCCAGCATTTT

size: NA
J: TRBJ2-1
V: TRBV11-3
D: NA
CDR3: CASSLDGSLDEQFF
DNA: TGTGCCAGCAGCTTAGATGGGAGTCTCGATGAGCAGTTCTTC